The present T cell receptor (beta chain) was sequenced within a study of control samples from healthy donors and cancer patients. Using immunoSEQ multiplex PCR, the repertoire was profiled, and TCRdb retains in-frame clones only, with some absent. The repertoire has approximately 120,000 clones, around 87% of them found once; the top ten carry around 9%. In germline, CDR1 is LNHDA, CDR2 SQIVND (reference sequence). Trimming cost V 8 bases and J 7 bases, with 14 bases left between them. The CDR3 length is 12 residues. This sequence originates from a man between 40 and 49 years old in good health. The V gene is TRBV19, the J gene TRBJ1-2, with D uncertain. Sequenced material: blood. The CDR3 loop reads CASLKGRGGYTF. The CDR3 DNA sequence: TGTGCCAGTTTGAAGGGAAGAGGTGGCTACACCTTC.